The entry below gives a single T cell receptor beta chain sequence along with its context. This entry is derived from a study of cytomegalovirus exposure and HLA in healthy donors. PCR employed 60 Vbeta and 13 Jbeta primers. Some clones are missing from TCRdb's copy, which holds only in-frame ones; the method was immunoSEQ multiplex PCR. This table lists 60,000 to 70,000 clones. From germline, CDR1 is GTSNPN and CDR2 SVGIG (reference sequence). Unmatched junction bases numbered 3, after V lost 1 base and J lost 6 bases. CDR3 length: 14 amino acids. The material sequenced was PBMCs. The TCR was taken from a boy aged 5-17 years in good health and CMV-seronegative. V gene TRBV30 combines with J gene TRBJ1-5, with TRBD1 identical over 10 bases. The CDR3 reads CAWSATGGSQPQHF. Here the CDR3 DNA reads TGTGCCTGGAGTGCGACAGGGGGCTCTCAGCCCCAGCATTTT. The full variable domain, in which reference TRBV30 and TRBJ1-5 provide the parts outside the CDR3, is SQTIHQWPATLVQPVGSPLSLECTVEGTSNPNLYWYRQAAGRGLQLLFYSVGIGQISSEVPQNLSASRPQDRQFILSSKKLLLSDSGFYLCAWSATGGSQPQHFGDGTRLSIL.